This record concerns one TCR beta chain sequence. This clonotype has only a few counts. Its antigen target is currently unknown. Base quality data are lacking; no much larger clone is found one base away. The sample comes from a study of patients and donors after allogeneic stem cell transplantation (dated by TCRdb to the early 2020s). The germline V and J ends show losses of 5 bases and 2 bases respectively, and no gene match explains 7 bases of the junction. As encoded in the germline V gene (reference sequence), CDR1 is DFQATT while CDR2 is SNEGSKA. There are 14 amino acids in the CDR3, from cysteine to phenylalanine inclusive. This entry keeps only the CDR3 DNA: 42 bases, framed from base 1. Libraries were constructed by RT-PCR. Sequencing was carried out with a NextSeq 550. TCRdb reprocessing: public reads trimmed at Q25 with fastp, clones called with MiXCR, in-frame beta chains kept. Under each unique CDR3 protein, matching rows form one entry showing the most common genes and DNA. The sample data list 400,000 to 450,000 distinct CDR3 sequences, and more than 15% of these were observed just once. The ten biggest clones cover 7% to 7.5% of the sample.

The sequence was collected from a human donor who was either an allogeneic HSCT recipient or a stem cell or donor lymphocyte infusion donor (not recorded which). It is not recorded whose cells these are; they may come from a transplant donor. The chain joins TRBV20-1 to TRBJ2-5, and TRBD1 aligns with 8 junction nucleotides. Sample: blood, either unsorted or a sorted T cell fraction (not recorded which). The CDR3 here reads CSASGGSFQETQYF. The DNA reads TGCAGTGCTTCAGGGGGCAGTTTTCAAGAGACCCAGTACTTC.